Included here is one T cell receptor beta chain sequence, with context. Antigen unknown. This sample is drawn from a study of CXCR3-negative and CXCR3-positive naive CD8 T cells. About the study: Cumulative TRB read yield was 130 million to 150 million, averaging about 1.5 +/- 0.3 million per library. Findings of the study overall: From TRB CDR3 properties, TCR strength was inferred; surface CD5 did not differ between naive subsets. CXCR3-positive naive cells carried more hydrophobic TRB CDR3s than CXCR3-negative naive cells did. CXCR3-negative and CXCR3-positive naive cells shared comparable TRBV-TRBJ usage, but memory cells did not.

It was by 5' RACE with UMI labels that the TRB cDNA libraries were prepared. One entry per CDR3 protein, without DNA, is what TCRdb gives after re-calling the 5' RACE reads. The sample data list around 63,000 distinct CDR3 sequences. Germline V gene sequence: CDR1 SGHAT, CDR2 FQNNGV. The CDR3 has 17 residues. Cells classed as naive CD8+ T cells were CD45RO-CCR7+CD27+CD95-. The chain carries TRBV11-2 and TRBJ1-5. This receptor was obtained from a human donor in good health. Some clones in this sample may be carry-over from other donors' samples. The sequenced sample consisted of naive CXCR3+ CD8+ T cells from blood. Sample subset: CD45RO-CCR7+CD27+CD95- naive CD8+ T cells expressing CXCR3 (TNR3+). The CDR3 is CASSLGPGLDRNQPQHF.